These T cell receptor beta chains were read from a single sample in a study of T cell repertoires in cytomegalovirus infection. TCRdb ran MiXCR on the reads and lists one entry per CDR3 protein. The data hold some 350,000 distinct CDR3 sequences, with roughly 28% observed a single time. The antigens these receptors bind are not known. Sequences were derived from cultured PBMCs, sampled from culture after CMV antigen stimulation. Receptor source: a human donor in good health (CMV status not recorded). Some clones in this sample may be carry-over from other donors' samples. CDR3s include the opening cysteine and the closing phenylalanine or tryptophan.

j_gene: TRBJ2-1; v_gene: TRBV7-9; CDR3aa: CASSLGIGGGQNEQFF
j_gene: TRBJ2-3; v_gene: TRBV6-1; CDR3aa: CASSRGLAGTDTQYF
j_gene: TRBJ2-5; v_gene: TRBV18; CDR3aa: CASSPKGSSETQYF
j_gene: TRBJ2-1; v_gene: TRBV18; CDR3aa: CASSPRSSYNEQFF
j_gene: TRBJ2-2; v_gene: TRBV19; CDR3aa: CASGRVNTGELFF
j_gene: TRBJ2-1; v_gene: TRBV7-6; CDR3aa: CASSQKRYSYNEQFF
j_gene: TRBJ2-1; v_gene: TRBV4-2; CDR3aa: CASSQTLGLEYNEQFF
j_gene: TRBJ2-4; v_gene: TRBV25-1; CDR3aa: CASSGSLAENIQYF
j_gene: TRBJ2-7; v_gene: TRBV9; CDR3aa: CASSVDPGPYEQYF
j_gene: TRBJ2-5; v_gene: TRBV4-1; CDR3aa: CASSQERRTSGNPRQEETQYF
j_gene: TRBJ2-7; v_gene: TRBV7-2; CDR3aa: CASSLAALDEQYF
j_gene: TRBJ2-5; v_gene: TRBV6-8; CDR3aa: CASSRAPQETQYF
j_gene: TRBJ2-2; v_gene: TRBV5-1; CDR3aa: CASSLDPFVKGTNTGELFF
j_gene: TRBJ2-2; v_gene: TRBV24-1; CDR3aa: CATSDLDKGSGELFF
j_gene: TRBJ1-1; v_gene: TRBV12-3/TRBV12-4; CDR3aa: CASSFRPRRKMNTEAFF
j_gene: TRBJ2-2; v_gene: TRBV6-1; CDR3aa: CASNRALAGTGELFF
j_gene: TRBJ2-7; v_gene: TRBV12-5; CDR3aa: CASGLVVMQGTSYEQYF
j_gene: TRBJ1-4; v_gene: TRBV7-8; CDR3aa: CASSLPGTGNEKLFF
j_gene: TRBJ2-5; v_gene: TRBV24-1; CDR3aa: CATSEGPGAQYF
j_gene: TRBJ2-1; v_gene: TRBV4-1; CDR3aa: CASSQDQIGLRYNEQFF
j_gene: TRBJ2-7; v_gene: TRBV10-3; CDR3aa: CAISEQGNYEQYF
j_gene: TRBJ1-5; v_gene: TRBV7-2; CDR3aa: CASSLAGQGKVHF
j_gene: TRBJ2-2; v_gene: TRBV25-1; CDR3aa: CASSEFGIAGGSPHTGELFF
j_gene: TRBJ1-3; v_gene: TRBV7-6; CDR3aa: CASSLDRASGNTIYF
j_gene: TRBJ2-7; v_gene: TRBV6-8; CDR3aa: CASSPGSRYEQYF
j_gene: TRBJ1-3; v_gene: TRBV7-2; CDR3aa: CASSLGGTIYF
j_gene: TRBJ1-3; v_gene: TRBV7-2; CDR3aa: CASSLVAGPGNTIYF
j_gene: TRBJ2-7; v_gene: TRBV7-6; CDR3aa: CASILGAGAGEQYF
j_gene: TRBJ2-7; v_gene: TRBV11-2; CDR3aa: CASSQIKGLVAEQYF
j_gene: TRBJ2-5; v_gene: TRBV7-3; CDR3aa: CASSFTGSRETQYF
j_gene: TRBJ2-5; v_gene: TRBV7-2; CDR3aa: CASTLAVEETQYF
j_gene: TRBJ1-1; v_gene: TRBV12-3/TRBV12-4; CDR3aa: CASSPGTGEWTEAFF
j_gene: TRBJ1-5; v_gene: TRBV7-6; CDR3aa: CASSGTDSNQPQHF
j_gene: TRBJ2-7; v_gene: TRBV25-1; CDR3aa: CASSESRPGLAGDEQYF
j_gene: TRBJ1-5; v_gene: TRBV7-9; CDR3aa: CASSLDTQPQHF
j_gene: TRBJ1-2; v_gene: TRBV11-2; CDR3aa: CASSSVVGVQVYGYTF
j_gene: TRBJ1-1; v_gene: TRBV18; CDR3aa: CASSPLMSRDTEAFF
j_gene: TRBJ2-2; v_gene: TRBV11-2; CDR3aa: CASSRLGQGSAGELFF
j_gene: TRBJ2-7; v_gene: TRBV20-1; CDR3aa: CSAREGTSGVGEQYF
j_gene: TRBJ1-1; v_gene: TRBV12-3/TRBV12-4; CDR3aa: CASSKSGTVNTEAFF
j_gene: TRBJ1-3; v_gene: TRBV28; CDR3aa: CASSLVMNSGNTIYF
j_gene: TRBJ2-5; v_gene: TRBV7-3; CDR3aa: CASSYGDRETQYF
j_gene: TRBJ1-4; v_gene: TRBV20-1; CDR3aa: CSARDRDTEKLFF
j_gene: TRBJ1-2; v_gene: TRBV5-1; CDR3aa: CASSLDDGNGWRRAF
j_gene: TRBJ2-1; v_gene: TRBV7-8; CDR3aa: CASSPRTGGIYNEQFF
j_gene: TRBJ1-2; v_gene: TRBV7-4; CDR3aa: CASSSALKGYTF
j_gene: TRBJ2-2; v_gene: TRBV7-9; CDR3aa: CASSLRGRTGELFF
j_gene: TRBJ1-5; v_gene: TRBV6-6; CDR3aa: CASSQTGGTQSSQHF
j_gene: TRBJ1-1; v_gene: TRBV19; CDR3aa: CASSIDRWTNTEAFF
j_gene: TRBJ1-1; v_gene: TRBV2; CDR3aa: CASSERRWNTEAFF
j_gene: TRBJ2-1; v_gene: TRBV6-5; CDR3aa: CASSYTVSYNEQFF
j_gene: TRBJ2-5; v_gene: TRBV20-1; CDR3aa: CSASLRETQYF
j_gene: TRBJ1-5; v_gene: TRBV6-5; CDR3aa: CASSYRQGGNQPQHF
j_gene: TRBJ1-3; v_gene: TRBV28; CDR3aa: CASTPDTESSGNTIYF
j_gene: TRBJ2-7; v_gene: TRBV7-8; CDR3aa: CASSTGTAYEQYF